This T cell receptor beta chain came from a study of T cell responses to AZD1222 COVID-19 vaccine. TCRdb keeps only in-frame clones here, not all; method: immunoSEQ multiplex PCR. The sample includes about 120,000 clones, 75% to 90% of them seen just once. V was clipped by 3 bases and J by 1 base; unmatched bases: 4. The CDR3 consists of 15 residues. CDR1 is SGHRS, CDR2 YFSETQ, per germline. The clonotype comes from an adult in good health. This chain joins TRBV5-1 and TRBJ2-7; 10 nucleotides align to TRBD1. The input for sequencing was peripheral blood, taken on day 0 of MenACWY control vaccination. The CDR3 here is CASSSRDRGSYEQYF. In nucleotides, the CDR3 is TGCGCCAGCAGCTCCCGGGACAGGGGTTCCTACGAGCAGTACTTC.